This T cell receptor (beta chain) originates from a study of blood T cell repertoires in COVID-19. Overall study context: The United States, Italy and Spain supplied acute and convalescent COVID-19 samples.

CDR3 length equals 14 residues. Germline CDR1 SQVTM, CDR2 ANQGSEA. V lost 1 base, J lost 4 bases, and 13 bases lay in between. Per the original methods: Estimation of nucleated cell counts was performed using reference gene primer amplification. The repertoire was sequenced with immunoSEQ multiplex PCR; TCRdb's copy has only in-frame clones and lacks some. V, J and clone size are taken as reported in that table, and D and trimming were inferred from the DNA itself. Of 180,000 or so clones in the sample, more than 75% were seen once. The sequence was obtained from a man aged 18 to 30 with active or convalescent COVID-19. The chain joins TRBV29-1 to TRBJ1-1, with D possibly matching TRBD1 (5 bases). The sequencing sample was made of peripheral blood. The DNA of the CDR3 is TGCAGCGTTGAAGGGGGCGGAGAACGCACTGAAGCTTTCTTT. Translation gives CSVEGGGERTEAFF.